Below, 23 T cell receptor beta chains from the same sample are listed, as sequenced in a study of early T cells in non-severe SARS-CoV-2 infection (dated by TCRdb to the early 2020s). The library was prepared using 5' RACE. Instrument used: NextSeq 500. TCRdb itself trimmed the public reads at Q25 with fastp, ran MiXCR and retained productive beta chains. Under each unique CDR3 protein, matching rows form one entry showing the most common genes and DNA. For this sample there are roughly 90,000 distinct CDR3 sequences; approximately 15% appear just once. The ten largest clones represent around 0.58% of the sample. The material sequenced was whole blood. The receptors derive from an adult who was a healthcare worker with PCR-confirmed SARS-CoV-2 infection or an uninfected control (not recorded which).

This clonotype has ten or more counts. The gene calls are TRBV4-1 and TRBJ2-1; TRBD2 matches at 12 bases. The germline V gene encodes CDR1 MGHRA and CDR2 YSYEKL. Germline trimming cut 4 bases from V and 0 bases from J; bases unmatched to any gene: 13. The CDR3 consists of 20 residues. The CDR3 sequence is CASSPLVASGGAVSYNEQFF. The CDR3 coding sequence is TGCGCCAGCAGCCCACTCGTGGCTAGCGGGGGGGCCGTCTCCTACAATGAGCAGTTCTTC.

The chain links TRBV7-2 to TRBJ2-3, with D perhaps matching TRBD2 (5 bases). V lost 4 bases to trimming and J lost 1 base, with 9 bases between them. Germline lookup yields CDR1 SGHTA and CDR2 FQGNSA. The CDR3 sequence is 14 residues long. The CDR3 loop is CASSSTRGTDTQYF. The CDR3 DNA is TGTGCCAGCAGCTCCACGCGGGGCACAGATACGCAGTATTTT.

V is TRBV15 and J is TRBJ1-2; the D gene is possibly TRBD1 (6 bases). The CDR3 extends over 13 amino acids. V lost 4 bases, J lost 4 bases, and 10 bases lay in between. Germline V gene lookup returns CDR1 LNHNV and CDR2 YYDKDF (reference sequence). The CDR3 region is CATSKQGGYGYTF. The CDR3 DNA reads as TGTGCCACCAGCAAACAGGGCGGCTATGGCTACACCTTC. Full variable domain (remainder filled in from reference TRBV15 and TRBJ1-2): DAMVIQNPRYQVTQFGKPVTLSCSQTLNHNVMYWYQQKSSQAPKLLFHYYDKDFNNEADTPDNFQSRRPNTSFCFLDIRSPGLGDTAMYLCATSKQGGYGYTFGSGTRLTVV.

The rearrangement uses TRBV6-1 and TRBJ2-1, with D possibly TRBD1 on 5 matching bases. This CDR3 is built from 15 residues. V gave up 7 bases and J gave up 2 bases, with 15 bases separating them. Germline-derived CDR1 and CDR2 are MNHNS and SASEGT. This chain's CDR3 is CASTKGRVTYNEQFF. CDR3 DNA sequence: TGTGCCAGCACTAAAGGCAGGGTAACCTACAATGAGCAGTTCTTC.

The rearrangement uses TRBV29-1 and TRBJ2-3; 7 bases map to TRBD2. This CDR3 comprises 13 residues. In germline, CDR1 is SQVTM, CDR2 ANQGSEA. V gave up 5 bases and J gave up 4 bases; unmatched junction bases: 6. The CDR3 DNA sequence: TGCAGCGTTCGGGGGGTTATGGCAGATACGCAGTATTTT. It translates to CSVRGVMADTQYF.

This clonotype was observed a single time. The rearrangement joins TRBV28 to TRBJ2-4; 7 bases line up with TRBD1. Germline values: CDR1 MDHEN, CDR2 SYDVKM. V shed 6 bases and J 4 bases; nucleotides not matched to a gene: 9. The CDR3 consists of 15 residues. CDR3 nucleotides: TGTGCCAGCAGCCCCGGATCGGACAGGAAAAACATTCAGTACTTC. Protein sequence: CASSPGSDRKNIQYF. The full variable domain, in which reference TRBV28 and TRBJ2-4 provide the parts outside the CDR3, is DVKVTQSSRYLVKRTGEKVFLECVQDMDHENMFWYRQDPGLGLRLIYFSYDVKMKEKGDIPEGYSVSREKKERFSLILESASTNQTSMYLCASSPGSDRKNIQYFGAGTRLSVL.

This clonotype was detected many times. The chain couples TRBV5-1 to TRBJ2-1; TRBD1 matches 9 bases. This CDR3 has 14 amino acids. V dropped 2 bases and J dropped 6; count of bases not matched to a gene: 3. CDR1 is SGHRS, CDR2 YFSETQ, per germline. CDR3 residues: CASSLRTGANEQFF. The CDR3 nucleotides read TGCGCCAGCAGCTTAAGGACAGGGGCCAATGAGCAGTTCTTC. The full variable domain, with the rest looked up from reference TRBV5-1 and TRBJ2-1, is KAGVTQTPRYLIKTRGQQVTLSCSPISGHRSVSWYQQTPGQGLQFLFEYFSETQRNKGNFPGRFSGRQFSNSRSEMNVSTLELGDSALYLCASSLRTGANEQFFGPGTRLTVL.

In its sample, this clonotype was seen a few times. V usage is TRBV27 and J usage is TRBJ2-3, with 8 bases that match TRBD2. The length of the CDR3 is 17 residues. Trimming cost V 5 bases and J 4 bases; bases outside gene matches: 14. Germline V lookup: CDR1 MNHEY, CDR2 SMNVEV (reference sequence). DNA for the CDR3: TGTGCCAGCAGTCCCCGTAAAGCGGGGGCCCACCCAGATACGCAGTATTTT. Its translation is CASSPRKAGAHPDTQYF.

The table lists this clonotype with a few counts. The chain uses TRBV15 and TRBJ1-1; maybe TRBD1 (6 bases). The V gene lost 9 bases and the J gene lost 0 bases, with 8 bases spanning the gap. This CDR3 is 12 amino acids long. Germline V gene lookup returns CDR1 LNHNV and CDR2 YYDKDF (reference sequence). The CDR3 loop is CATGHMNTEAFF. The DNA for the CDR3 is TGTGCCACGGGACATATGAACACTGAAGCTTTCTTT.

This chain connects TRBV29-1 to TRBJ2-1, with D perhaps TRBD1 or TRBD2 (6 bases each). V was pared by 4 bases and J by 7 bases, with 20 bases between. This CDR3 is built from 15 residues. Germline CDR1 and CDR2: SQVTM and ANQGSEA. The CDR3 nucleotides are TGCAGCGTTGTAGTCGGAGGGACACGCTGGAATGAGCAGTTCTTC. The encoded protein is CSVVVGGTRWNEQFF.

Here the CDR3 DNA reads TGTGCCAGCCGTCGGGCGGAGGAATTGGGTGGCTACACCTTC. The encoded protein is CASRRAEELGGYTF. V is TRBV5-6 and J is TRBJ1-2; D remains unclear. V was clipped by 7 bases and J by 7 bases, with 20 bases between them. This CDR3 is built from 14 residues. The germline V gene encodes CDR1 SGHDT and CDR2 YYEEEE. Using reference TRBV5-6 and TRBJ1-2 for the parts outside the CDR3, the full variable domain is DAGVTQSPTHLIKTRGQQVTLRCSPKSGHDTVSWYQQALGQGPQFIFQYYEEEERQRGNFPDRFSGHQFPNYSSELNVNALLLGDSALYLCASRRAEELGGYTFGSGTRLTVV.

The V and J genes are TRBV10-3 and TRBJ1-3; TRBD1 might be the D (5 bases). This CDR3 is built from 17 residues. The V gene lost 6 bases and the J gene lost 0 bases, with 18 bases spanning the gap. Germline assignment: CDR1 ENHRY and CDR2 SYGVKD. CDR3 amino acids: CAIRGTTSNHSGNTIYF. The CDR3, as DNA: TGTGCCATCAGGGGGACGACGTCCAACCACTCTGGAAACACCATATATTTT.

This clonotype was observed a handful of times. The chain couples TRBV29-1 to TRBJ1-1; D is undetermined. The CDR3 runs to 13 residues. V lost 3 bases, J lost 5 bases, and 13 bases lay in between. Per the germline V gene, CDR1 is SQVTM and CDR2 is ANQGSEA. The CDR3 sequence: CSVEVGRVTEAFF. The CDR3 nucleotides read TGCAGCGTTGAGGTGGGTCGGGTGACTGAAGCTTTCTTT.

This clonotype was observed a few times. This chain connects TRBV24-1 to TRBJ1-1, with unresolved D. The CDR3 has 11 amino acids. Looked up from germline, CDR1 is KGHDR and CDR2 is SFDVKD. V lost 4 bases to trimming and J lost 11 bases, with 10 bases between them. CDR3 protein: CATSEGPNAFF. Written as DNA, the CDR3 is TGTGCCACCAGTGAAGGGCCCAACGCTTTCTTT.

The CDR3 loop reads CASSTTGETQYF. In DNA form, the CDR3 reads TGTGCCAGCAGCACAACTGGGGAGACCCAGTACTTC. V gene TRBV11-2 combines with J gene TRBJ2-5; no clear D. The germline CDR1 and CDR2 sequences are SGHAT and FQNNGV. The CDR3 loop spans 12 amino acids. V lost 5 bases, J lost 5 bases, and 9 bases lay in between.

This clonotype occurred a few times. The rearrangement uses TRBV20-1 and TRBJ2-1, with 11 bases aligning to TRBD1. J lost 12 bases, V lost 5 bases, and 9 bases had no gene match. CDR1 and CDR2 (germline): DFQATT, SNEGSKA (reference sequence). The CDR3 consists of 13 residues. Written as DNA, the CDR3 is TGCAGTGCTGCCCGGGACAGGGGGTTTGGGCAGTTCTTC. Protein sequence: CSAARDRGFGQFF.

The chain is built from TRBV6-6 and TRBJ2-3; D perhaps matches TRBD2 (5 bases). Per the germline V gene, CDR1 is MNHNY and CDR2 is SVGAGI (reference sequence). Trimming took off 0 bases at V and 4 bases at J, with 11 bases between the two ends. The CDR3 is 15 amino acids. DNA for the CDR3: TGTGCCAGCAGTTACTCGTATGTGAGGGCAGATACGCAGTATTTT. Encoded protein: CASSYSYVRADTQYF.

This clonotype was found a few times. The DNA for the CDR3 is TGCAGCGTTGCGGGCCTGGCTGGAAACACCATATATTTT. It encodes CSVAGLAGNTIYF. The rearrangement links TRBV29-1 to TRBJ1-3; no definite D call. CDR1 and CDR2 (germline): SQVTM, ANQGSEA. V was shortened by 4 bases and J by 2 bases, with 9 bases between the two germline ends. CDR3 length: 13 residues. Full variable domain (remainder filled in from reference TRBV29-1 and TRBJ1-3): SAVISQKPSRDICQRGTSLTIQCQVDSQVTMMFWYRQQPGQSLTLIATANQGSEATYESGFVIDKFPISRPNLTFSTLTVSNMSPEDSSIYLCSVAGLAGNTIYFGEGSWLTVV.

The sample holds many counts of this clonotype. The chain joins TRBV5-6 to TRBJ2-1; D unclear. In germline, CDR1 is SGHDT, CDR2 YYEEEE. This CDR3 is built from 16 residues. V lost 0 bases to trimming and J lost 0 bases, with 10 bases between them. Here the CDR3 reads CASSLVGKISYNEQFF. DNA of the CDR3: TGTGCCAGCAGCTTGGTTGGCAAAATCTCCTACAATGAGCAGTTCTTC.

The chain is built from TRBV20-1 and TRBJ1-6; D is possibly TRBD1 (6 bases). Germline CDR1 DFQATT, CDR2 SNEGSKA (reference sequence). This CDR3 region has 14 residues. V was trimmed by 5 bases and J by 8 bases, leaving 16 bases between them. The CDR3 protein is CSASEPQGHSPLHF. CDR3 DNA: TGCAGTGCTTCCGAACCGCAGGGGCATTCACCCCTCCACTTT.

The chain uses TRBV20-1 and TRBJ2-3; 7 bases match TRBD1. V lost 0 bases and J lost 9; bases outside the gene matches: 3. In germline, CDR1 is DFQATT, CDR2 SNEGSKA (reference sequence). This CDR3 region has 12 residues. The CDR3 spells CSARDQGVTQYF. CDR3 DNA: TGCAGTGCTAGAGATCAGGGGGTCACGCAGTATTTT.

The J gene is TRBJ2-5, the V gene TRBV20-1, with 9 bases fitting TRBD2. From germline, CDR1 is DFQATT and CDR2 SNEGSKA (reference sequence). Unmatched junction bases numbered 7, after V lost 0 bases and J lost 5 bases. This CDR3 spans 15 amino acids. The CDR3 region is CSARELAGAVETQYF. The CDR3 nucleotides read TGCAGTGCTAGAGAGTTAGCGGGGGCCGTGGAGACCCAGTACTTC.

This sequence joins TRBV12-3 or TRBV12-4 and TRBJ1-5; tentative D call: TRBD1 (5 bases). The length of the CDR3 is 14 residues. Trimming took 5 bases from V and 3 from J, leaving 11 bases between them. The CDR3, as DNA: TGTGCCAGCAGTCGAACAGGATCCAATCAGCCCCAGCATTTT. The encoded protein is CASSRTGSNQPQHF.